This record covers a single TCR beta chain. Its target is not known. Both 60 Vbeta primers and 13 Jbeta primers went into the PCR. Profiled with immunoSEQ multiplex PCR; TCRdb holds only in-frame clones, not every one. The repertoire holds some 150,000 clones, with approximately 78% as singletons. The record originates from a study of cytomegalovirus exposure and HLA in healthy donors. Broader study findings: Earlier findings revealed that most TCR beta V segments proved productive either about 90% or about 30% of the time. Cytomegalovirus-associated TCR beta chains were listed, numbering some 150.

Sequencing was performed on PBMCs. The origin of this receptor is a man aged 18 to 29 in good health and CMV-seropositive.

The CDR3 bases are TGTGCCAGCAGTGAACGTACAGATGGCTACACCTTC. Translation gives CASSERTDGYTF. The J gene is TRBJ1-2, the V gene TRBV25-1; D not certain. CDR3 length: 12 residues. V was pared by 2 bases and J by 6 bases, with 7 bases between. Germline V gene lookup returns CDR1 MGHDK and CDR2 SYGVNS.